This T cell receptor (beta chain) was sequenced for a study of blood T cell repertoires in COVID-19. Study in general: PBMCs, B-cell-depleted T cells, or T cells were the source of the cDNA or gDNA that made up the material.

The V gene lost 4 bases and the J gene lost 1 base, with 14 bases spanning the gap. The CDR3 is 16 amino acids. Germline V gene sequence: CDR1 SGHNT, CDR2 YYREEE (reference sequence). The assay was immunoSEQ multiplex PCR, and TCRdb's table has in-frame clones only and misses some. The sample contains approximately 250,000 clones, 86% of which appear only once. The specimen sequenced was peripheral blood. The TCR was taken from a woman in her 70s with COVID-19, enrolled during active disease. The J gene is TRBJ1-4, the V gene TRBV5-4; D may be TRBD1 (6 bases). CDR3 amino acids: CASSDPKGGTNEKLFF. The CDR3 coding sequence is TGTGCCAGCAGCGACCCAAAAGGGGGAACTAATGAAAAACTGTTTTTT. Full variable domain (missing parts from reference TRBV5-4 and TRBJ1-4): ETGVTQSPTHLIKTRGQQVTLRCSSQSGHNTVSWYQQALGQGPQFIFQYYREEENGRGNFPPRFSGLQFPNYSSELNVNALELDDSALYLCASSDPKGGTNEKLFFGSGTQLSVL.